These 29 T cell receptor beta chains were sequenced from one sample in a study of response to subunit inactivated influenza vaccine. TCRdb ran MiXCR on the RT-PCR reads and lists one entry per CDR3 protein. The sample includes 300,000 to 350,000 distinct CDR3 sequences, approximately 23% of them seen just once. The material sequenced was PBMCs from blood, taken 21 months after vaccination. The receptors were sampled from a man aged 45 to 70 who received an inactivated influenza vaccine.

The chain employs TRBV10-3 and TRBJ1-3; tentative D call: TRBD1 (5 bases). CDR3 length: 14 residues. Looked up from germline, CDR1 is ENHRY and CDR2 is SYGVKD. Trimming shortened V by 7 bases and J by 4 bases, and 14 bases separated the two germline ends. Here the CDR3 DNA reads TGTGCCATCAAAGGGGAATTGTCGGGAAACACCATATATTTT. Its translation is CAIKGELSGNTIYF.

This clonotype was recorded a few times. The V call is TRBV5-1, the J call TRBJ1-1; TRBD1 matches at 9 bases. This CDR3 is built from 14 residues. Germline trimming cut 4 bases from V and 7 bases from J; bases unmatched to any gene: 8. CDR1 is SGHRS, CDR2 YFSETQ, per germline. The CDR3 DNA follows: TGCGCCAGCAGCCAGAGGACAGGGGACGGTGAAGCTTTCTTT. Protein sequence: CASSQRTGDGEAFF.

The chain combines TRBV6-5 with TRBJ2-1, with D perhaps being TRBD1 or TRBD2 (5 bases each). Germline CDR1 MNHEY, CDR2 SVGAGI. The CDR3 runs to 14 residues. Trimming shortened V by 2 bases and J by 3 bases, and 8 bases separated the two germline ends. CDR3 sequence reads: CASSYGTDYNEQFF. The CDR3 DNA is TGTGCCAGCAGTTACGGGACGGACTACAATGAGCAGTTCTTC.

Only a few counts were recorded for this clonotype. The chain has TRBV4-3 and TRBJ1-6, with D possibly matching TRBD1 (5 bases). This CDR3 spans 15 amino acids. V shed 1 base and J shed 7 bases, with 11 bases lying between them. Per germline, CDR1 LGHNA and CDR2 YSLEER. The CDR3 spells CASSQGVRGNSPLHF. CDR3 coding DNA: TGCGCCAGCAGCCAAGGGGTTCGGGGCAATTCACCCCTCCACTTT.

This clonotype occurred many times. The chain carries TRBV6-2 or TRBV6-3 and TRBJ1-1; 7 positions agree with TRBD1. Germline V gives CDR1 MNHEY, CDR2 SVGEGT. The CDR3 is made up of 14 amino acids. V dropped 4 bases and J dropped 4; count of bases not matched to a gene: 6. CDR3 in amino acids: CASSSDREGTEAFF. The CDR3, as DNA: TGTGCCAGCAGTTCTGACAGGGAGGGCACTGAAGCTTTCTTT.

This chain connects TRBV11-2 to TRBJ2-1; 7 bases align to TRBD1. The CDR3 contains 14 residues. Germline V gives CDR1 SGHAT, CDR2 FQNNGV. V lost 1 base, J lost 9 bases, and 6 bases stayed unmatched. This CDR3 is CASSLVVQGSEQFF. In nucleotides, the CDR3 is TGTGCCAGCAGCTTAGTTGTACAGGGGAGTGAGCAGTTCTTC.

This clonotype was found a few times. The DNA of the CDR3 is TGTGCCAGCAGCCCTACGTTCTTACTAAAAGTGAACACTGAAGCTTTCTTT. As protein: CASSPTFLLKVNTEAFF. The rearrangement joins TRBV27 to TRBJ1-1; D unclear. Germline CDR1 is MNHEY and CDR2 is SMNVEV (reference sequence). V was clipped by 6 bases and J by 0 bases, with 20 bases between them. The CDR3 is 17 amino acids.

This chain uses TRBV5-1 with TRBJ1-1; TRBD1 agrees at 11 bases. V trimming: 5 bases; J trimming: 5 bases; junction bases outside the gene matches: 5. Germline CDR1 reads SGHRS; CDR2 reads YFSETQ. The CDR3 is 14 residues long. CDR3 region: CASRGQGARTEAFF. In nucleotides, the CDR3 is TGCGCCAGCAGAGGACAGGGGGCGCGGACTGAAGCTTTCTTT.

The rearrangement joins TRBV5-1 to TRBJ1-5; D unclear. The V end was cut by 4 bases, the J end by 5 bases, with 16 bases between. The CDR3 has 15 amino acids. Per germline, CDR1 SGHRS and CDR2 YFSETQ. The CDR3 is CASSRTKNGDQPQHF. As DNA, the CDR3 is TGCGCCAGCAGCCGAACCAAAAATGGGGATCAGCCCCAGCATTTT.

This chain joins TRBV6-2 or TRBV6-3 and TRBJ1-5; D is ambiguous. Germline V gene lookup returns CDR1 MNHEY and CDR2 SVGEGT. This CDR3 has 14 residues. Between the trimmed V and J ends, which lost 10 bases and 2 bases, there was a span of 15 bases. Here the CDR3 reads CATIPRTGNQPQHF. In DNA, the CDR3 is TGTGCCACCATACCGAGGACCGGCAATCAGCCCCAGCATTTT.

This clonotype has a handful of counts. The genes are TRBV4-2 and TRBJ2-1; 9 positions match TRBD2. After removal of 5 bases from V and 2 bases from J, the junction contained 7 bases not matched to a gene. Germline V gene sequence: CDR1 LGHNA, CDR2 YNFKEQ. The CDR3 is made up of 16 amino acids. The CDR3 loop reads CASSIAGEEAYNEQFF. The CDR3 DNA is TGTGCCAGCAGCATAGCGGGAGAGGAGGCCTACAATGAGCAGTTCTTC.

This clonotype was detected ten times or more. The rearrangement joins TRBV7-2 to TRBJ1-1; 10 bases are shared with TRBD1. This CDR3 is 15 amino acids long. With 5 bases clipped from V and 4 bases from J, the junction kept 7 bases outside the gene matches. CDR1 and CDR2 (germline): SGHTA, FQGNSA. The CDR3 region has the DNA TGTGCCAGCAGCCCACGGACAGGGGGTCCCACTGAAGCTTTCTTT. This translates into CASSPRTGGPTEAFF.

This clonotype was counted many times. The chain recombines TRBV6-1 with TRBJ1-4; the D is unclear. The germline V gene has CDR1 MNHNS and CDR2 SASEGT. The V and J ends lost 6 bases and 5 bases respectively, with 13 bases between them. This CDR3 is 14 amino acids long. CDR3 nucleotide sequence: TGTGCCAGCAGACCGGGCCTAGCGAATGAAAAACTGTTTTTT. It is translated as CASRPGLANEKLFF.

Ten or more counts support this clonotype. The chain employs TRBV7-9 and TRBJ1-1; D remains ambiguous. CDR3 size: 11 residues. V shed 5 bases and J shed 3 bases, with 4 bases lying between them. Germline CDR1 is SEHNR and CDR2 is FQNEAQ (reference sequence). The CDR3, as DNA: TGTGCCAGCAGCACTTACACTGAAGCTTTCTTT. Its translation is CASSTYTEAFF.

This clonotype was seen only a few times. The chain uses TRBV4-3 and TRBJ2-1, with 8 bases that match TRBD1. The ends lost 1 base at V and 3 bases at J; junction bases unmatched: 5. Per the germline V gene, CDR1 is LGHNA and CDR2 is YSLEER. This CDR3 is 16 amino acids long. DNA for the CDR3: TGCGCCAGCAGCCAAGGCGGACAGGGTCGCTACAATGAGCAGTTCTTC. It codes for CASSQGGQGRYNEQFF.

This clonotype has a count of ten or more. The rearrangement joins TRBV10-3 to TRBJ1-1; no firm D call. CDR3 length: 14 residues. V was pared by 4 bases and J by 0 bases, with 9 bases between. From germline, CDR1 is ENHRY and CDR2 SYGVKD. The CDR3 region has the DNA TGTGCCATCAGTGGGAACAGTATGAACACTGAAGCTTTCTTT. This codes for CAISGNSMNTEAFF.

In its sample, this clonotype was seen a few times. This chain joins TRBV12-3 or TRBV12-4 and TRBJ2-6; D is unresolved. The CDR3 consists of 14 residues. V was pared by 4 bases and J by 7 bases, with 11 bases between. The CDR3 DNA follows: TGTGCCAGCAGTTCCTTGGAGCTTGCCAACGTCCTGACTTTC. Its protein is CASSSLELANVLTF.

This chain joins TRBV4-1 and TRBJ1-5, with unresolved D. Germline-derived CDR1 and CDR2 are MGHRA and YSYEKL. CDR3 length: 13 amino acids. V was clipped by 3 bases and J by 7 bases, with 10 bases between them. CDR3 sequence reads: CASSHGPLQPQHF. DNA of the CDR3: TGCGCCAGCAGCCACGGACCTCTCCAGCCCCAGCATTTT.

This clonotype was picked up a small number of times. The chain's CDR3 is CSETSDRYGYTF. The CDR3 bases are TGCAGCGAAACCAGCGACCGGTATGGCTACACCTTC. The gene calls are TRBV29-1 and TRBJ1-2, with D unresolved. V shed 7 bases and J shed 5 bases, with 14 bases lying between them. The length of the CDR3 is 12 residues. Germline lookup yields CDR1 SQVTM and CDR2 ANQGSEA.

This clonotype was observed a handful of times. The chain links TRBV9 to TRBJ2-1, with TRBD2 matching over 12 bases. V shed 0 bases and J 7 bases; nucleotides not matched to a gene: 11. Germline V gene lookup returns CDR1 SGDLS and CDR2 YYNGEE. There are 18 residues in the CDR3. The CDR3: CASSVGVGLAGRGNEQFF. The CDR3 coding sequence is TGTGCCAGCAGCGTAGGAGTCGGACTAGCGGGGCGGGGAAATGAGCAGTTCTTC.

The chain couples TRBV27 to TRBJ2-7, with a tentative D call TRBD2 (6 bases). V lost 4 bases and J lost 4, with 17 bases in between. The length of the CDR3 is 15 residues. The germline CDR1 and CDR2 sequences are MNHEY and SMNVEV (reference sequence). The DNA for the CDR3 is TGTGCCAGCAGTTCGACGGGACTGGCTACGTACGAGCAGTACTTC. It codes for CASSSTGLATYEQYF.

V gene TRBV5-1 combines with J gene TRBJ2-1, with 14 positions matching TRBD2. This CDR3 has 14 residues. The junction had 8 bases not matched to a gene; V was cut back by 6 bases and J by 12 bases. Germline V CDR1 and CDR2: SGHRS, YFSETQ. The CDR3: CASTTGTSGRVQFF. CDR3 bases: TGCGCCAGCACAACCGGGACTAGCGGGAGAGTGCAGTTCTTC.

The V and J genes are TRBV20-1 and TRBJ2-7; TRBD1 might be the D (6 bases). V lost 2 bases, J lost 1 base, and 15 bases lay in between. The CDR3 loop spans 15 amino acids. Germline V gene sequence: CDR1 DFQATT, CDR2 SNEGSKA (reference sequence). CDR3: CSARNRDTGSYEQYF. The CDR3 DNA reads TGCAGTGCTAGAAACCGGGACACCGGTTCCTACGAGCAGTACTTC.

In this sample, this clonotype turned up a few times. The chain is built from TRBV20-1 and TRBJ2-4; 9 bases match TRBD1. This CDR3 contains 12 residues. The junction had 5 bases not matched to a gene; V was cut back by 5 bases and J by 9 bases. Germline CDR1 and CDR2: DFQATT and SNEGSKA (reference sequence). CDR3 in DNA: TGCAGTGCTTCGGGACAGGGAGGCATTCAGTACTTC. Translated: CSASGQGGIQYF.

This chain connects TRBV19 to TRBJ1-1; D not certain. CDR3 size: 14 residues. V was pared by 9 bases and J by 0 bases, with 14 bases between. CDR1 is LNHDA, CDR2 SQIVND, per germline (reference sequence). The CDR3 sequence is CASLPRELNTEAFF. In DNA, the CDR3 is TGTGCCAGCCTCCCTCGGGAGTTGAACACTGAAGCTTTCTTT.

The genes are TRBV7-9 and TRBJ1-5; D ambiguous. Germline CDR1 reads SEHNR; CDR2 reads FQNEAQ (reference sequence). Trimming pared 5 bases from V and 7 bases from J, leaving 18 bases between. This CDR3 spans 15 amino acids. The DNA for the CDR3 is TGTGCCAGCAGCCCTGGTAGGGCCGGTGTACAGCCCCAGCATTTT. This sequence encodes CASSPGRAGVQPQHF.

The chain combines TRBV11-2 with TRBJ2-7; the match to TRBD1 covers 9 bases. Germline V gives CDR1 SGHAT, CDR2 FQNNGV. CDR3 length: 12 residues. Germline trimming cut 5 bases from V and 6 bases from J; bases unmatched to any gene: 2. CDR3 sequence: CASSGTGSEQYF. CDR3 DNA: TGTGCCAGCAGCGGGACAGGGAGCGAGCAGTACTTC.

The chain recombines TRBV20-1 with TRBJ1-1; tentatively, D is TRBD1 (6 bases). CDR3 size: 12 residues. V gave up 5 bases and J gave up 6 bases, with 13 bases separating them. Germline V gene lookup returns CDR1 DFQATT and CDR2 SNEGSKA (reference sequence). The CDR3 is CSAYQGPPEAFF. The CDR3 DNA follows: TGCAGTGCTTACCAGGGGCCCCCTGAAGCTTTCTTT.

V is TRBV29-1 and J is TRBJ2-5, with D perhaps being TRBD1 or TRBD2 (6 bases each). The V gene lost 5 bases and the J gene lost 3 bases, with 10 bases spanning the gap. The germline gives CDR1 SQVTM, CDR2 ANQGSEA. This CDR3 comprises 12 residues. The CDR3 DNA reads TGCAGCGTTCCGGGGGCCAAAGAGACCCAGTACTTC. Protein sequence: CSVPGAKETQYF.